This is a list of T cell receptor beta chains from one sample in a study of T cell responses to AZD1222 COVID-19 vaccine. Sequencing used immunoSEQ multiplex PCR; TCRdb keeps in-frame clones, though not all of them. The table shows about 190,000 clones, with approximately 91% occurring only once. This specimen consisted of peripheral blood, obtained on day 0 of AZD1222 vaccination. These receptors originate from an adult in good health. CDR3s include the opening cysteine and the closing phenylalanine or tryptophan. The D gene is left open where the match is weak. Clone size is stated in some rows and not others, as once, few, many or a class when expanded.

v_call	clone_size	j_call	d_call	cdr3_nt	cdr3_aa
TRBV13	-	TRBJ2-7	TRBD1	TGTGCCAGCAGCTTAGGGGACAGGTCCTACGAGCAGTACTTC	CASSLGDRSYEQYF
TRBV5-1	-	TRBJ2-7	TRBD1	TGCGCCAGCAGCCCGCAGGGGGACCGCGCCGACGAGCAGTACTTC	CASSPQGDRADEQYF
TRBV7-2	-	TRBJ1-1	TRBD1	TGTGCCAGCAGCTTGGATAGACGACAGGGGGCGCGGGCTTTCTTT	CASSLDRRQGARAFF
TRBV3-1/TRBV3-2	-	TRBJ1-3	TRBD1	TGTGCCAGCAGACCTATAGACAGGGCCGGAAACACCATATATTTT	CASRPIDRAGNTIYF
TRBV27	-	TRBJ1-2	-	TGTGCCAGCAGTTTATCGGGCGTTGGGGGGGGTTATGGCTACACCTTC	CASSLSGVGGGYGYTF
TRBV7-9	-	TRBJ2-7	-	TGTGCCAGCAGCCCCGGGGGCTTCTACGAGCAGTACTTC	CASSPGGFYEQYF
TRBV7-9	-	TRBJ2-1	TRBD2	TGTGCCAGCAGCTTAGGGTCTAGCGGGGGGTTCACCTACAATGAGCAGTTCTTC	CASSLGSSGGFTYNEQFF
TRBV6-1	-	TRBJ1-2	-	TGTGCCAGCAGTGAATCTACGTGGGGGTATGGCTACACCTTC	CASSESTWGYGYTF
TRBV3-1/TRBV3-2	-	TRBJ2-7	-	TGTGCCAGCAGCCAAGTTCTGGGTCCCAGGGGGGGCGAGCAGTACTTC	CASSQVLGPRGGEQYF
TRBV11-2	-	TRBJ1-2	-	TGTGCCAGCAGCTTAGATCCCAGGAGGAATGGCTACACCTTC	CASSLDPRRNGYTF
TRBV11-2	few	TRBJ2-7	-	TGTGCCAGCAGTATATGGGACGGGCGTGACGAGCAGTACTTC	CASSIWDGRDEQYF
TRBV5-1	-	TRBJ2-2	-	TGCGCCAGCAGCTTGGGGGGACTGTGGAGCGAGGACACCGGGGAGCTGTTTTTT	CASSLGGLWSEDTGELFF
TRBV28	-	TRBJ2-7	TRBD2	TGTGCCAGCACCCACCAGCGGGATTTTAGAGAGCAGTACTTC	CASTHQRDFREQYF
TRBV9	-	TRBJ1-5	-	TGTGCCAGCAGCGGACACAGGGCGGATCAGCCCCAGCATTTT	CASSGHRADQPQHF
TRBV18	-	TRBJ2-1	-	TGTGCCAGCTCACGACAGGCGATGGGCTCCTACAATGAGCAGTTCTTC	CASSRQAMGSYNEQFF
TRBV5-1	-	TRBJ2-1	TRBD2	TGCGCCAGCAGCTTGGAGCTAGCGGGCGACAATGAGCAGTTCTTC	CASSLELAGDNEQFF
TRBV7-9	-	TRBJ2-2	-	TGTGCCAGCAGCCCGTCCCCACCCTACACCGGGGAGCTGTTTTTT	CASSPSPPYTGELFF
TRBV5-1	-	TRBJ2-5	-	TGCGCCAGCAGCTTGGTGGGGGTCCAGGGGGAGACCCAGTACTTC	CASSLVGVQGETQYF
TRBV10-3	-	TRBJ2-1	-	TGTGCCATCAGTGAGTCTGGGGGGACAAGTTACAATGAGCAGTTCTTC	CAISESGGTSYNEQFF
TRBV7-8	-	TRBJ1-5	TRBD1	TGTGCCAGCAGCGACCGGGACAGGGGTTCGCAGCCCCAGCATTTT	CASSDRDRGSQPQHF
TRBV12-3/TRBV12-4	-	TRBJ2-5	-	TGTGCCAGCAGCCGGGGTTATGAGACCCAGTACTTC	CASSRGYETQYF
TRBV28	-	TRBJ2-7	-	TGTGCCAGCAGTTTAGCCCTAGGGGCCATTCTCTCCTACGAGCAGTACTTC	CASSLALGAILSYEQYF
TRBV14	-	TRBJ2-1	TRBD2	TGTGCCAGCAGCCCCGGGACTAGCGTATACAATGGGCAGTTCTTC	CASSPGTSVYNGQFF
TRBV29-1	-	TRBJ2-1	-	TGCAGCGTTGATCCAGGGGTTGGGCAGTTCTTC	CSVDPGVGQFF
TRBV7-8	once	TRBJ1-5	-	TGTGCCAGCAGCCGAGCGGGGGGATTTAGCAATCAGCCCCAGCATTTT	CASSRAGGFSNQPQHF
TRBV6-1	-	TRBJ1-1	TRBD1	TGTGCCAGCAGTGGAGAAACACCGACAGGGCGGAACACTGAAGCTTTCTTT	CASSGETPTGRNTEAFF
TRBV28	-	TRBJ1-6	TRBD1	TGTGCCAGCAGAGGGGGGGACAGGGTTCAATCACCCCTCCACTTT	CASRGGDRVQSPLHF
TRBV12-3/TRBV12-4	-	TRBJ2-3	-	TGTGCCAGCACGGGACGGGGAACAGATACGCAGTATTTT	CASTGRGTDTQYF
TRBV4-2	-	TRBJ2-1	-	TGTGCCAGCAGCCTTTTCAGGGGCTCCTACAATGAGCAGTTCTTC	CASSLFRGSYNEQFF
TRBV24-1	-	TRBJ2-3	-	TGTGCCACCAGTGACCGCAGATACACAGATACGCAGTATTTT	CATSDRRYTDTQYF
TRBV4-1	-	TRBJ2-3	-	TGCGCCAGCAGCCAAGGGACAGTTAGCACAGATACGCAGTATTTT	CASSQGTVSTDTQYF
TRBV6-1	-	TRBJ2-3	TRBD2	TGTGCCAGCAGTGAAACTAGCGGGGGGGCAACAGATACGCAGTATTTT	CASSETSGGATDTQYF
TRBV5-6	-	TRBJ1-1	-	TGTGCCAGCAGCTTGGCCGGACAGACTGAAGCTTTCTTT	CASSLAGQTEAFF
TRBV18	once	TRBJ1-2	-	TGTGCCAGCTCACTTAGGACACTCTATGGCTACACCTTC	CASSLRTLYGYTF